The clone carrying this T cell receptor beta chain appeared a few times. TCRdb recomputed calls from the 5' RACE reads with MiXCR, one row per CDR3 protein. The repertoire holds 95,000 to 150,000 distinct CDR3 sequences, with about 15% as singletons. Germline CDR1 reads MNHEY; CDR2 reads SVGEGT. The CDR3 runs to 14 residues. V was cut by 0 bases and J by 15 bases, with 18 bases left in between. The record originates from a study of early T cells in non-severe SARS-CoV-2 infection. The gene calls are TRBV6-2 or TRBV6-3 and TRBJ1-5; weak D call: TRBD1 (5 bases). The specimen sequenced was whole blood. The TCR comes from an adult who was a healthcare worker with PCR-confirmed SARS-CoV-2 infection or an uninfected control (not recorded which). The DNA of the CDR3 is TGTGCCAGCAGTTACTCCGCGTCAGGGCGATCATCGCATTTT. Translated, it gives CASSYSASGRSSHF.